These 29 T cell receptor beta chains share one sample of origin, sequenced in a study of graft-versus-host responses after intestinal transplantation. For these TCRs, the target antigens are not known. The data were produced by immunoSEQ multiplex PCR, yet TCRdb's version contains in-frame clones alone and is incomplete. The sample records more than 95,000 clones, 92% being singletons. Sequenced material: unstimulated CD4+ T cells sorted from spleen or lymph node cells, taken before intestinal transplant. All receptors come from a human donor who received an intestinal transplant.

J is TRBJ1-2 and V is TRBV7-6; 12 bases are a match to TRBD1. The length of the CDR3 is 18 residues. J lost 8 bases, V lost 5 bases, and 18 bases had no gene match. From germline, CDR1 is SGHVS and CDR2 FNYEAQ. CDR3 sequence reads: CASSPLSSGQGAGLGYTF. CDR3 DNA sequence: TGTGCCAGCAGCCCGTTAAGCTCGGGACAGGGGGCTGGATTGGGCTACACCTTC.

The chain has TRBV18 and TRBJ1-5; 7 nucleotides align to TRBD1. This CDR3 comprises 13 residues. The germline CDR1 and CDR2 sequences are KGHSH and LQKENI. The J segment lost 7 bases and the V segment lost 4 bases, leaving 4 bases of the junction unmatched. DNA for the CDR3: TGTGCCAGCTCACAGGGGGCAAGCCAGCCCCAGCATTTT. Translating gives CASSQGASQPQHF.

The chain carries TRBV11-3 and TRBJ1-1; D remains unclear. The CDR3 runs 13 residues. V shed 5 bases and J shed 4 bases, with 11 bases lying between them. Germline V gene lookup returns CDR1 SGHNT and CDR2 YENEEA. In DNA form, the CDR3 reads TGTGCCAGCAGCCAATCACGGGGCACTGAAGCTTTCTTT. This encodes CASSQSRGTEAFF. The complete variable domain, with remaining parts taken from reference TRBV11-3 and TRBJ1-1, reads EAGVVQSPRYKIIEKKQPVAFWCNPISGHNTLYWYLQNLGQGPELLIRYENEEAVDDSQLPKDRFSAERLKGVDSTLKIQPAELGDSAVYLCASSQSRGTEAFFGQGTRLTVV.

This chain uses TRBV5-4 with TRBJ2-7, with 9 bases lining up with TRBD1. Germline V lookup: CDR1 SGHNT, CDR2 YYREEE (reference sequence). The length of the CDR3 is 16 residues. Germline trimming cut 0 bases from V and 4 bases from J; bases unmatched to any gene: 8. CDR3 sequence reads: CASSLGAGQGSYEQYF. In DNA form, the CDR3 reads TGTGCCAGCAGCTTGGGGGCGGGACAGGGTTCTTACGAGCAGTACTTC.

J is TRBJ2-1 and V is TRBV27, with TRBD2 matching over 8 bases. Germline CDR1 reads MNHEY; CDR2 reads SMNVEV (reference sequence). This CDR3 contains 15 residues. V shed 2 bases and J 9 bases; nucleotides not matched to a gene: 9. CDR3 loop: CASSLSGSPNTEQFF. CDR3 DNA sequence: TGTGCCAGCAGTTTAAGCGGGAGCCCTAATACTGAGCAGTTCTTC.

The count of this clone is one. In DNA, the CDR3 is TGTGCCAGCAGTGAAGGGGAGAGGGGCTACACCTTC. Translated: CASSEGERGYTF. The chain uses TRBV6-1 and TRBJ1-2; D not resolved. The CDR3 sequence is 12 residues long. Germline values: CDR1 MNHNS, CDR2 SASEGT. Trimming pared 1 base from V and 8 bases from J, leaving 8 bases between.

The chain combines TRBV27 with TRBJ1-4, with TRBD1 matching over 8 bases. Germline assignment: CDR1 MNHEY and CDR2 SMNVEV (reference sequence). This CDR3 has 14 residues. After removal of 4 bases from V and 7 bases from J, the junction contained 5 bases not matched to a gene. The CDR3 is CASSSTGVVEKLFF. The CDR3 nucleotides read TGTGCCAGCAGTTCGACAGGGGTTGTTGAAAAACTGTTTTTT.

The chain is built from TRBV5-6 and TRBJ2-3; TRBD1 agrees at 7 bases. CDR3 size: 17 residues. Germline CDR1 reads SGHDT; CDR2 reads YYEEEE. Trimming took 0 bases from V and 9 from J; bases not matched to a gene: 16. CDR3 region: CASSLGQDSVAQGTQYF. CDR3 sequence (DNA): TGTGCCAGCAGCTTGGGCCAGGACAGTGTAGCACAGGGGACGCAGTATTTT.

This clone was seen just once. The DNA is omitted, as the CDR3 cannot be located on it reliably, and the CDR3 follows TCRdb's listing. This chain connects TRBV18 to TRBJ1-2; the table's D call of TRBD1 was not tested on the DNA. Counting both end residues, the CDR3 totals 17 amino acids. The germline V gene encodes CDR1 KGHSH and CDR2 LQKENI. The CDR3 is CASSPPFGPGANYGYTF.

The chain joins TRBV27 to TRBJ1-2; D gene unclear. Trimming removed 2 bases from V and 5 bases from J, with 12 bases in between. The CDR3 loop spans 14 amino acids. Germline V lookup: CDR1 MNHEY, CDR2 SMNVEV (reference sequence). The CDR3 loop reads CASSLNGRRYGYTF. In nucleotides, the CDR3 is TGTGCCAGCAGTTTAAACGGTCGGCGGTATGGCTACACCTTC.

The genes are TRBV5-1 and TRBJ1-2; maybe TRBD1 (5 bases). CDR1 is SGHRS and CDR2 is YFSETQ in the germline V gene. CDR3 size: 14 residues. V dropped 4 bases and J dropped 5 bases, with 15 bases sitting between them. For the CDR3, the DNA is TGCGCCAGCAGCCCTACGTTAGACAGTTATGGCTACACCTTC. Its protein is CASSPTLDSYGYTF.

The chain couples TRBV10-3 to TRBJ2-5, with 9 bases aligning to TRBD1. Germline V gene lookup returns CDR1 ENHRY and CDR2 SYGVKD. V lost 5 bases, J lost 5 bases, and 9 bases stayed unmatched. The CDR3 runs to 15 residues. The CDR3 DNA reads as TGTGCCATCAGTCCCCGGGACAGGGTTGGGGAGACCCAGTACTTC. Translating it yields CAISPRDRVGETQYF.

The chain employs TRBV9 and TRBJ2-3; 7 bases match TRBD1. Trimming at V came to 3 bases and at J to 1 base, leaving 5 bases not matched to a gene. CDR1 SGDLS and CDR2 YYNGEE come from the germline V gene. The CDR3 covers 15 residues. CDR3 DNA: TGTGCCAGCAGCGGAGGGACAGCCCGCACAGATACGCAGTATTTT. Residues: CASSGGTARTDTQYF. The full variable domain, with the rest looked up from reference TRBV9 and TRBJ2-3, is DSGVTQTPKHLITATGQRVTLRCSPRSGDLSVYWYQQSLDQGLQFLIQYYNGEERAKGNILERFSAQQFPDLHSELNLSSLELGDSALYFCASSGGTARTDTQYFGPGTRLTVL.

The sample holds one count of this clone. V and J are TRBV5-1 and TRBJ2-7; TRBD1 aligns across 7 bases. Germline CDR1 is SGHRS and CDR2 is YFSETQ. V was clipped by 6 bases and J by 2 bases; unmatched bases: 14. CDR3 length equals 16 residues. CDR3: CASTPLTGDPPYEQYF. CDR3 nucleotides: TGCGCCAGCACCCCCCTAACAGGGGACCCCCCCTACGAGCAGTACTTC.

V gene TRBV28 combines with J gene TRBJ2-7; no clear D gene. Germline V lookup: CDR1 MDHEN, CDR2 SYDVKM. The V end lost 5 bases, the J end lost 3 bases, and 11 bases lay between the germline ends. The CDR3 runs to 13 residues. The CDR3 DNA reads TGTGCCAGCAGTCCCCCAACCAGCTACGAGCAGTACTTC. This gives the protein CASSPPTSYEQYF.

The CDR3 loop reads CASSPTGQIQETQYF. The CDR3 nucleotides read TGTGCCAGCTCACCAACGGGACAGATACAAGAGACCCAGTACTTC. The chain joins TRBV18 to TRBJ2-5, with 7 bases matching TRBD1. CDR3 length: 15 amino acids. Germline CDR1 reads KGHSH; CDR2 reads LQKENI. Trimming removed 2 bases from V and 2 bases from J; junction bases left unmatched: 5. Supplemented by reference TRBV18 and TRBJ2-5, the full variable domain reads NAGVMQNPRHLVRRRGQEARLRCSPMKGHSHVYWYRQLPEEGLKFMVYLQKENIIDESGMPKERFSAEFPKEGPSILRIQQVVRGDSAAYFCASSPTGQIQETQYFGPGTRLLVL.

This clone was counted a single time. The CDR3 here is CASSSPGQRYRAGNSPLHF. CDR3 coding DNA: TGTGCCAGCAGCTCACCGGGACAGAGATACCGAGCAGGCAATTCACCCCTCCACTTT. The chain links TRBV7-9 to TRBJ1-6, with 7 nucleotides matching TRBD1. The CDR3 has 19 amino acids. From germline, CDR1 is SEHNR and CDR2 FQNEAQ (reference sequence). With V trimmed by 4 bases and J by 7 bases, 19 bases remained unmatched.

The chain links TRBV6-1 to TRBJ2-7; 10 bases map to TRBD1. The CDR3 covers 14 residues. Trimming took 6 bases from V and 2 from J; bases not matched to a gene: 4. CDR1 is MNHNS, CDR2 SASEGT, per germline. The CDR3 nucleotides read TGTGCCAGCAGGACCGGACAGGGGGCCTACGAGCAGTACTTC. It yields the protein CASRTGQGAYEQYF.

The chain has TRBV23-1 and TRBJ2-7; D is undetermined. TRBV23-1 is an open reading frame, and its role is uncertain. Trimming removed 3 bases at V and 3 bases at J, with 6 bases between. The CDR3 consists of 12 residues. The CDR3 region is CASSHPYYEQYF. The CDR3 region has the DNA TGCGCCAGCAGTCACCCCTACTACGAGCAGTACTTC.

This rearrangement joins TRBV7-6 to TRBJ2-1; weak D call: TRBD2 (8 bases). Germline V CDR1 and CDR2: SGHVS, FNYEAQ. The V end lost 0 bases, the J end lost 7 bases, and 22 bases lay between the germline ends. The CDR3 totals 18 residues. This CDR3 is CASSLAGVTGAGGNEQFF. The DNA for the CDR3 is TGTGCCAGCAGCTTAGCAGGAGTAACAGGGGCGGGAGGAAATGAGCAGTTCTTC.

The CDR3 sequence is CASSFKDRQETQYF. The DNA of the CDR3 is TGTGCCAGCAGCTTCAAGGACAGACAAGAGACCCAGTACTTC. This chain connects TRBV5-6 to TRBJ2-5, with D perhaps TRBD1 (6 bases). The germline gives CDR1 SGHDT, CDR2 YYEEEE. The ends were cut back, 2 bases at V and 2 bases at J, with 10 bases in the middle. This CDR3 is 14 amino acids long.

The rearrangement joins TRBV28 to TRBJ1-5; D not resolved. Germline assignment: CDR1 MDHEN and CDR2 SYDVKM. The CDR3 has 17 amino acids. The germline V and J ends were trimmed by 5 bases and 6 bases, with 23 bases remaining between them. The CDR3 sequence: CASSNGWGMRVGQPQHF. The CDR3 nucleotides are TGTGCCAGCAGTAATGGGTGGGGAATGAGGGTGGGTCAGCCCCAGCATTTT.

The rearrangement joins TRBV4-2 to TRBJ1-2, with 9 bases matching TRBD1. CDR1 and CDR2 from the germline V gene are LGHNA and YNFKEQ. The CDR3 spans 15 residues. V dropped 4 bases and J dropped 5; count of bases not matched to a gene: 8. The CDR3 DNA is TGTGCCAGCAGCCCAACAACAGGGGGCGCTTATGGCTACACCTTC. Protein product: CASSPTTGGAYGYTF.

This chain connects TRBV30 to TRBJ1-1; no clear D gene. The CDR3 has 12 amino acids. The V gene lost 0 bases and the J gene lost 5 bases, with 7 bases spanning the gap. The V gene's germline CDR1 is GTSNPN and CDR2 SVGIG (reference sequence). CDR3 nucleotides: TGTGCCTGGAGTGTCGCCGCGACTGAAGCTTTCTTT. It encodes CAWSVAATEAFF.

Points on this clone: At the DNA level, this CDR3 is encoded by other sequences in the same sample as well. The chain couples TRBV6-1 to TRBJ1-3, with D perhaps TRBD1 (5 bases). CDR1 is MNHNS, CDR2 SASEGT, per germline. This CDR3 has 14 amino acids. Trimming removed 3 bases from V and 3 bases from J, with 9 bases in between. CDR3 sequence reads: CASSEGQGGNTIYF. The CDR3 nucleotides read TGTGCCAGCAGTGAGGGCCAGGGTGGAAACACCATATATTTT.

CDR3 bases: TGTGCCATCACCGAGAGCGGGTTCGCTGAAGCTTTCTTT. Translation gives CAITESGFAEAFF. V usage is TRBV10-3 and J usage is TRBJ1-1, with D uncertain. The germline V gene encodes CDR1 ENHRY and CDR2 SYGVKD. Trimming took 7 bases from V and 6 from J, leaving 15 bases between them. This CDR3 is built from 13 residues.

This sequence joins TRBV7-9 and TRBJ2-1; tentative D call: TRBD1 (6 bases). Germline V gene lookup returns CDR1 SEHNR and CDR2 FQNEAQ (reference sequence). V shed 4 bases and J shed 2 bases, with 18 bases lying between them. This CDR3 comprises 17 residues. CDR3 sequence reads: CASSSVQGIRTYNEQFF. CDR3 sequence (DNA): TGTGCCAGCAGCTCCGTCCAGGGGATTAGGACCTACAATGAGCAGTTCTTC.

Written as DNA, the CDR3 is TGTGCCAGCAGTTACGTAGCGGGAGGAGGTGAGCAGTTCTTC. This encodes CASSYVAGGGEQFF. The chain joins TRBV6-5 to TRBJ2-1; 10 bases line up with TRBD2. V lost 2 bases to trimming and J lost 9 bases; unmatched junction nucleotides: 4. Germline values: CDR1 MNHEY, CDR2 SVGAGI. This CDR3 has 14 residues.

This chain uses TRBV7-8 with TRBJ1-4; 9 bases match TRBD1. In germline, CDR1 is SGHVS, CDR2 FQNEAQ. The CDR3 totals 15 residues. V gave up 5 bases and J gave up 8 bases; unmatched junction bases: 9. The CDR3 protein is CASSLEGQGTEKLFF. CDR3 nucleotides: TGTGCCAGCAGCCTCGAAGGACAGGGGACCGAAAAACTGTTTTTT.